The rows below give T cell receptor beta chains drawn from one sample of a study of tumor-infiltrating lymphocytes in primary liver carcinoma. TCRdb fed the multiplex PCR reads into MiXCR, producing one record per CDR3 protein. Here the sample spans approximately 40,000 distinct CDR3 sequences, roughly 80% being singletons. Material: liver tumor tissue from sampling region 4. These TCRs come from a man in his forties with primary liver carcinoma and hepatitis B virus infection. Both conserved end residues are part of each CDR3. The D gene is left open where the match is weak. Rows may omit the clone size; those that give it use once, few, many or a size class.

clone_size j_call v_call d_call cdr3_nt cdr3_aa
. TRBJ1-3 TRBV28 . TGTTCCAGCAGTTTCTATCAGGGCTATGGAAACACCATATATTTT CSSSFYQGYGNTIYF
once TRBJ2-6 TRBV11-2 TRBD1 TGTGCCAGCAGCATGGGGGGTGACAGGGGCATTACCCTCTCTGGGACCAACGTCCTGACTTTC CASSMGGDRGITLSGTNVLTF
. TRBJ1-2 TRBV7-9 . TGTGTCAGCAGTCCACCGAGCCCCGAGACAGGAATTAGCAATGGGTACACCTTC CVSSPPSPETGISNGYTF
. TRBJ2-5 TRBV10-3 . TGTGCCAACAGCGAGTCGAAGGGTTCCGAGACCCAGTACTTC CANSESKGSETQYF
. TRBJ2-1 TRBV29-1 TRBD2 TGCAGGGTGTTAAGCGGGGTGGCAGGGCAGTTCTTC CRVLSGVAGQFF
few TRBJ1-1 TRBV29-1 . TGCAGCGTTGCCTCAGGGCGGGGGATGAACACTGAAGCTTTCTTT CSVASGRGMNTEAFF
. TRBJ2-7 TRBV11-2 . TGTGCCTGCAGCTCTAACGGGAACTCCTACGATCAGTACTTC CACSSNGNSYDQYF
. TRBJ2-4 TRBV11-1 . TGTCCCAGCAGCTCTCCGAGACTGGGAGCATCAAAAAACATTCAGTACTTC CPSSSPRLGASKNIQYF
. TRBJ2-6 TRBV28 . TGTGCCAGCAGTCCACGATCTGGGGCCAACGTTCTGACTTTC CASSPRSGANVLTF
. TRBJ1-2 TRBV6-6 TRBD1 TGTGCCAGGGGTTCCGACGACGGGACAGGCTATGGCTACGCCTTC CARGSDDGTGYGYAF
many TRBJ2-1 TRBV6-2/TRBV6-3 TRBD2 TGTGCCAGCAAAGCTAGCGGGAGGAATGAGCAGTTCTTC CASKASGRNEQFF
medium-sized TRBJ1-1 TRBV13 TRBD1 TGTGCCAGCAGGGAGATACAGGGGGCTGGCACTGAAGCTTTCTTT CASREIQGAGTEAFF
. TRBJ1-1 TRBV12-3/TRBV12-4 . TGTACCAGCCGGGCGGCGATAAACGCTGAAGCTTTCTTT CTSRAAINAEAFF
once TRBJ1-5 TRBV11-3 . TGTGCCAGCAGTGGCAGATATAGTAATCAGCCCCAGCATTTT CASSGRYSNQPQHF
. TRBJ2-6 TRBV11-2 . TGTGCCAGCAGCTTAACCCCTACACCACCTCTCAACGTCCTGACTTTC CASSLTPTPPLNVLTF
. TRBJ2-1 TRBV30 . TGTGCCTGGAGTGTAAGGGGCAACTCCTACGATGAGCTGTTCTTC CAWSVRGNSYDELFF
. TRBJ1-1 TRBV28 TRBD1 TGTGCCAACAGTTTACCGGGGCAGGGGGTGATGAGAGCTTTCTTT CANSLPGQGVMRAFF
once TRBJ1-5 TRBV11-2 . TGTGCCAGCAGCCTAAAAGGGGGACTGACATATCAACCCCAGCATTTT CASSLKGGLTYQPQHF
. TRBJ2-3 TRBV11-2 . TGTACCAGCAGCAGAAGAAGTATATGGAACACAGATACGCAGTATTTT CTSSRRSIWNTDTQYF
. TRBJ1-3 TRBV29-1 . TGCAGCGTAAAGTTTAGCGGAGACACCACATATTTT CSVKFSGDTTYF
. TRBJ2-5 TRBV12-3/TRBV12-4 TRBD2 TGTGCCAGCGGATTAGCGGGAGGACAAGAGACCCAGTACTTC CASGLAGGQETQYF
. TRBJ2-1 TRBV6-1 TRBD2 TGTGCCAGCAGTGCCCCGGGACTACTCGTAGGCAATGAGCAGTTCTTC CASSAPGLLVGNEQFF
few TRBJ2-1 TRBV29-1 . TGCAGCGCTCTGGTATCGTCCGGGCATGAGCAGTCCTTC CSALVSSGHEQSF
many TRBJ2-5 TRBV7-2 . TGTGCCAGCAGCTTAAATGGGGAGACCCAGTACTTC CASSLNGETQYF
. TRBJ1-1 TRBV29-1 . TGCAGGATCAGGACACGATTAGGAAACACTGAAGCTTTCTTT CRIRTRLGNTEAFF
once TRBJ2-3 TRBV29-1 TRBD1 TGCAGCGTTTCCTTGACAGGGGCGTCAGATACGCAATATTTT CSVSLTGASDTQYF
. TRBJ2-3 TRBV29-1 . TGCAGCGTTGGAGCGGTGGGGGCGGGATATACGCTGTATTTT CSVGAVGAGYTLYF
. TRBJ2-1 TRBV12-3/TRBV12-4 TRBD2 TGTTCGAGCAGTTCGACTAGCGGGAGCTCGTATGAGCAGTTCTTT CSSSSTSGSSYEQFF
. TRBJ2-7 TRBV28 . TGTGCCAGCAGCCCGCCCCTTATGGGTAACGACGAGCAGTGCTTC CASSPPLMGNDEQCF
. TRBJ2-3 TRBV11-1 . TGTGCCAGCAGCTCTGGGGGAAGCTCTGTTGGAGCCCGCACAGATACACAGCAATTT CASSSGGSSVGARTDTQQF
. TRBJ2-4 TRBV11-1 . TGTGCCAGCAGCTTTCCCGCAACTATCGAGACCAAAAACATTCAGTACTTC CASSFPATIETKNIQYF
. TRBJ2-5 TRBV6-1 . TGTGCCAACAGTGAAAGGGTGGGCGGCCAAGAGACCCAGTACTTC CANSERVGGQETQYF
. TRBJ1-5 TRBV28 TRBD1 TGTGCCAGCACAGCTCCCAGGGGGCCCCAGCGTTTC CASTAPRGPQRF
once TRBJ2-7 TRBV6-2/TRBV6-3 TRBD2 TGTGCCAGCAGTTACGGACTAGCAACCGAGTACTTC CASSYGLATEYF
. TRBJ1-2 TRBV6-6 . TGTGCCAGCAGTCGTGGAATGTGCACTCTGTATGGCTGCACCTTC CASSRGMCTLYGCTF
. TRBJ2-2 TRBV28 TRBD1 TGTGCCAGCATTCCGGGACAGATGAACACCAGGGAGCTGCTTTTT CASIPGQMNTRELLF
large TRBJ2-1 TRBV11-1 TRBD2 TGTGCCAGCAGCGCGGGAGGGCCGAATGAGCAGTTCTTC CASSAGGPNEQFF
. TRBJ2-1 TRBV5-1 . TGCGCCAGCAGCTTGTATAACGGTAAGCAGTTCTTC CASSLYNGKQFF
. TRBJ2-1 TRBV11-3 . TGTGCCATCAGCTTTGGCGTACCGGGACCCCCCCACAATGAGCAGTTCTTC CAISFGVPGPPHNEQFF
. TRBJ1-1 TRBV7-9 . TGTACCAGCAGCTTATCTGCGAACACTGAAGCTTTCTTT CTSSLSANTEAFF
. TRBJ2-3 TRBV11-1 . TGTGCCAGCAACTCTGGGGGAAGCTCTGTCGGAACCCGCACAGATACGCAGTATTTT CASNSGGSSVGTRTDTQYF
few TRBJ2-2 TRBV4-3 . TGCGCCAGCAGCCAAGAAGCGGGACACACCGGGGAACTGCTTTTT CASSQEAGHTGELLF
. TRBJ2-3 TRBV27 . TGTGCCAGCAGTTCCCCGGGAGTGATGACAGATACGCAGTATTTT CASSSPGVMTDTQYF
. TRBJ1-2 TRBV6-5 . TGCGCCAGCTGTTCCGGGGTCGGGGTCGTCGACTATGGCTACACCTTC CASCSGVGVVDYGYTF
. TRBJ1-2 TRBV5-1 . TGCGCCAACAGCTTGGAAGCAAACTATGGCCACACCTTC CANSLEANYGHTF